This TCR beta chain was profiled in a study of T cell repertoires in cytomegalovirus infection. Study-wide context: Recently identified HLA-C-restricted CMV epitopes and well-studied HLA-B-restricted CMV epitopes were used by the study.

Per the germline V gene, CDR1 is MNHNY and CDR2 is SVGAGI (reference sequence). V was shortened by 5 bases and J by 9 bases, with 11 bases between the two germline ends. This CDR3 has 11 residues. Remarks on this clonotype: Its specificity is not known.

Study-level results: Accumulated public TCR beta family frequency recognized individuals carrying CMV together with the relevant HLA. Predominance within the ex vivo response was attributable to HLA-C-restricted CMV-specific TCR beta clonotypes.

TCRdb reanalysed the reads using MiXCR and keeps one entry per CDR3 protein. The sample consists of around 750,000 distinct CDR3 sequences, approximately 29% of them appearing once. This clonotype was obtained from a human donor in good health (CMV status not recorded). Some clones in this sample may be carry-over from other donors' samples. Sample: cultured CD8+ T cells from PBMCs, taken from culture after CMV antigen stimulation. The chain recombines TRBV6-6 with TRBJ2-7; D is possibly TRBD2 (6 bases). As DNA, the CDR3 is TGTGCCAGCAGTCTGGGACTTCTGCAGTACTTC. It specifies CASSLGLLQYF.